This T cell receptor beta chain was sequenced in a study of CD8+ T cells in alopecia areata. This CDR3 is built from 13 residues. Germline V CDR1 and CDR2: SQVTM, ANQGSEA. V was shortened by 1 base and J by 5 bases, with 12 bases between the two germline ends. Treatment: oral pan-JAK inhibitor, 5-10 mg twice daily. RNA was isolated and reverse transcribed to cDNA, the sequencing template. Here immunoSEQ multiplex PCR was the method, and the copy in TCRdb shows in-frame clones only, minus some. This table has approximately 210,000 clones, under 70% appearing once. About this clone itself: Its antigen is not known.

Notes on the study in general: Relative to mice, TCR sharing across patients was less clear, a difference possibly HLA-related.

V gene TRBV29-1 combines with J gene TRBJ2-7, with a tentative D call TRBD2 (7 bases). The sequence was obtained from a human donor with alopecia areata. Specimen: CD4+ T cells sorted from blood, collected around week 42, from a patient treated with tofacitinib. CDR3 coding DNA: TGCAGCGTTGAAGGATTAGGGGGGGACGAGCAGTACTTC. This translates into CSVEGLGGDEQYF.